The 17 T cell receptor beta chains given below trace back to one sample, sequenced in a study of blood T cell repertoires in COVID-19. The repertoire was sequenced with immunoSEQ multiplex PCR; TCRdb's copy has only in-frame clones and lacks some. The sample lists about 60,000 clones, roughly 85% seen once, with about 16% in the top ten. Sequences were obtained from peripheral blood. The source is a human donor in a cohort sampled during active COVID-19.

The chain carries TRBV9 and TRBJ1-2, with 7 bases identical to TRBD1. The CDR3 is 13 amino acids. The V segment lost 6 bases and the J segment 1 base; nucleotides outside the gene matches: 3. Germline V gene sequence: CDR1 SGDLS, CDR2 YYNGEE. CDR3 coding DNA: TGTGCCAGCACCAGACAGGGTAACTATGGCTACACCTTC. It codes for CASTRQGNYGYTF.

J is TRBJ1-3 and V is TRBV3-1 (or the pseudogene TRBV3-2); D gene unclear. The germline V gene has CDR1 LGHDT and CDR2 YNNKEL (reference sequence). V lost 6 bases to trimming and J lost 4 bases, with 7 bases between them. The CDR3 is 12 amino acids. CDR3 in DNA: TGTGCCAGCAGGCTTAGCGGAAACACCATATATTTT. Protein product: CASRLSGNTIYF.

This chain connects TRBV2 to TRBJ2-3; weak D call: TRBD2 (5 bases). Trimming stripped 4 bases from V and 6 bases from J, with 14 bases between. Germline CDR1 is SNHLY and CDR2 is FYNNEI. The CDR3 length is 14 residues. The CDR3 region is CASSVGREFDTQYF. The CDR3 bases are TGTGCCAGCAGTGTAGGAAGGGAGTTTGATACGCAGTATTTT.

The chain carries TRBV7-9 and TRBJ2-2, with 11 bases fitting TRBD2. The CDR3 totals 16 residues. The V segment lost 5 bases and the J segment 5 bases; nucleotides outside the gene matches: 7. Per the germline V gene, CDR1 is SEHNR and CDR2 is FQNEAQ (reference sequence). The CDR3 spells CASSRSGGAETGELFF. As DNA, the CDR3 is TGTGCCAGCAGCCGTAGCGGGGGGGCCGAGACCGGGGAGCTGTTTTTT.

The chain recombines TRBV7-8 with TRBJ2-7; TRBD2 matches at 13 bases. Germline loops: CDR1 SGHVS, CDR2 FQNEAQ. The CDR3 sequence is 15 residues long. Trimming removed 4 bases from V and 3 bases from J; junction bases left unmatched: 3. DNA of the CDR3: TGTGCCAGCAGCTGGGGGACTAGCGGGATCTACGAGCAGTACTTC. Translation gives CASSWGTSGIYEQYF.

The V call is TRBV5-6, the J call TRBJ2-2, with TRBD2 as a possible D gene (5 bases). V was trimmed by 2 bases and J by 6 bases, leaving 20 bases between them. Germline CDR1 and CDR2: SGHDT and YYEEEE. This CDR3 has 17 residues. This CDR3 reads CASSFVPGFWESGELFF. The CDR3 bases are TGTGCCAGCAGCTTTGTCCCGGGATTCTGGGAGTCCGGGGAGCTGTTTTTT.

The chain carries TRBV19 and TRBJ1-2, with TRBD1 as a possible D gene (5 bases). Trimming shortened V by 1 base and J by 4 bases, and 7 bases separated the two germline ends. The germline V gene has CDR1 LNHDA and CDR2 SQIVND (reference sequence). The CDR3 totals 13 residues. CDR3: CASSIGQSYGYTF. CDR3 nucleotide sequence: TGTGCCAGTAGTATAGGACAGTCCTATGGCTACACCTTC.

The chain joins TRBV6-2 or TRBV6-3 to TRBJ2-6, with D hard to call. The CDR3 is 14 amino acids. V was shortened by 2 bases and J by 4 bases, with 6 bases between the two germline ends. Germline V CDR1 and CDR2: MNHEY, SVGEGT. The CDR3 DNA reads as TGTGCCAGCAGTTACCCCGGGGGGGCCAACGTCCTGACTTTC. Protein sequence: CASSYPGGANVLTF.

The V call is TRBV25-1, the J call TRBJ2-4; a possible D gene is TRBD1 (6 bases). The CDR3 spans 14 residues. V lost 6 bases to trimming and J lost 6 bases, with 15 bases between them. Looked up from germline, CDR1 is MGHDK and CDR2 is SYGVNS. CDR3 sequence reads: CASRQTGQGNIQYF. The CDR3 coding sequence is TGTGCCAGCAGACAAACAGGGCAGGGAAACATTCAGTACTTC. Combining the CDR3 with reference TRBV25-1 and TRBJ2-4 gives the whole variable domain EADIYQTPRYLVIGTGKKITLECSQTMGHDKMYWYQQDPGMELHLIHYSYGVNSTEKGDLSSESTVSRIRTEHFPLTLESARPSHTSQYLCASRQTGQGNIQYFGAGTRLSVL.

V and J are TRBV5-5 and TRBJ2-1, with D possibly TRBD1 on 5 matching bases. V was trimmed by 6 bases and J by 9 bases, leaving 19 bases between them. This CDR3 is 14 amino acids long. CDR1 and CDR2 (germline): SGHKS, YYEKEE (reference sequence). The CDR3 spells CASNRSGRGVEQFF. CDR3 in DNA: TGTGCCAGCAACAGGTCGGGTCGCGGAGTTGAGCAGTTCTTC.

The J gene is TRBJ1-4, the V gene TRBV6-5; tentatively, D is TRBD1 (5 bases). Germline loops: CDR1 MNHEY, CDR2 SVGAGI. The CDR3 is made up of 13 amino acids. V gave up 10 bases and J gave up 7 bases, with 16 bases separating them. CDR3 residues: CATLDRRSEKLFF. CDR3 bases: TGTGCCACTCTAGACAGACGAAGTGAAAAACTGTTTTTT.

The chain couples TRBV10-3 to TRBJ1-4; TRBD1 matches 7 bases. There are 15 residues in the CDR3. With V trimmed by 6 bases and J by 5 bases, 9 bases remained unmatched. CDR1 and CDR2 from the germline V gene are ENHRY and SYGVKD. In DNA form, the CDR3 reads TGTGCCATCAGCCGGACGACAGGGCAAAATGAAAAACTGTTTTTT. This translates into CAISRTTGQNEKLFF.

This chain links TRBV3-1 (or the pseudogene TRBV3-2) with TRBJ1-5; possibly TRBD1 for D (6 bases). Germline loops: CDR1 LGHDT, CDR2 YNNKEL (reference sequence). V lost 0 bases and J 9 bases, leaving 18 bases between the germline ends. CDR3 size: 16 residues. In DNA, the CDR3 is TGTGCCAGCAGCCAAGACCCAACAGGGTTCGGCGGGCCCCAGCATTTT. This sequence encodes CASSQDPTGFGGPQHF.

The J gene is TRBJ1-5, the V gene TRBV29-1; TRBD1 agrees at 7 bases. CDR3 size: 13 residues. The V gene's germline CDR1 is SQVTM and CDR2 ANQGSEA. V gave up 7 bases and J gave up 6 bases; unmatched junction bases: 9. CDR3 protein: CSARDSEAQPQHF. The CDR3 coding sequence is TGCAGCGCTCGGGACAGTGAGGCTCAGCCCCAGCATTTT.

The J gene is TRBJ1-6, the V gene TRBV6-2 or TRBV6-3; TRBD1 matches 9 bases. This CDR3 is 19 amino acids long. V trimming: 2 bases; J trimming: 0 bases; junction bases outside the gene matches: 8. Germline V gives CDR1 MNHEY, CDR2 SVGEGT. The CDR3 nucleotides read TGTGCCAGCAGTTACAAAACCGGGACAGGGAGCTCCTATAATTCACCCCTCCACTTT. It codes for CASSYKTGTGSSYNSPLHF.

This clone appeared once. This chain connects TRBV19 to TRBJ1-6; TRBD1 matches 7 bases. The CDR3 is made up of 14 amino acids. Germline CDR1 and CDR2: LNHDA and SQIVND (reference sequence). J lost 13 bases, V lost 3 bases, and 9 bases had no gene match. The CDR3 loop is CASSIGTVSIPLHF. CDR3 bases: TGTGCCAGTAGTATCGGGACAGTATCTATCCCCCTCCACTTT.

The chain has TRBV21-1 and TRBJ2-2; the tabulated D call, TRBD1, remains unverified against the DNA. TRBV21-1 is flagged as a pseudogene. This CDR3 has 17 amino acids. CDR3 in amino acids: CASSIYRDTRETGELFF. CDR3 DNA sequence: TGTGCCAGCAGCATTTACCGGGACACCCGAGAGACCGGGGAGCTGTTTTTT.